The 14 T cell receptor beta chains below were found in one sample sequenced in a study of chemoradiotherapy in HPV16-positive cancers. The repertoire was sequenced with immunoSEQ multiplex PCR; TCRdb's copy has only in-frame clones and lacks some. The sample shows around 68,000 clones, 85% to 90% of them seen only once. The sequenced sample was blood, obtained from a patient who underwent chemoradiotherapy. The receptor set was obtained from a human donor with HPV-associated anogenital cancer.

The chain carries TRBV19 and TRBJ1-2; 8 bases line up with TRBD1. CDR3 length: 14 residues. The J segment lost 8 bases and the V segment lost 0 bases, leaving 5 bases of the junction unmatched. Germline lookup yields CDR1 LNHDA and CDR2 SQIVND (reference sequence). CDR3 DNA sequence: TGTGCCAGTAGTATAGATCGCGGGACAGGCGGCTACACCTTC. Encoded protein: CASSIDRGTGGYTF. Full variable domain (outside the CDR3, taken from reference TRBV19 and TRBJ1-2): DGGITQSPKYLFRKEGQNVTLSCEQNLNHDAMYWYRQDPGQGLRLIYYSQIVNDFQKGDIAEGYSVSREKKESFPLTVTSAQKNPTAFYLCASSIDRGTGGYTFGSGTRLTVV.

In regard to this clone: One base away lies a much larger clone, so this may be a sequencing read error. The chain is built from TRBV6-4 and TRBJ1-1; the D is unclear. The V end was cut by 6 bases, the J end by 1 base, with 9 bases between. The length of the CDR3 is 13 residues. Germline CDR1 MRHNA, CDR2 SNTAGT. The CDR3 DNA reads TGTGCCAGCAGAGGCACCCCGAACACTGAAGCTTTCTTT. Protein product: CASRGTPNTEAFF.

The V call is TRBV9, the J call TRBJ2-1; a weak D match, TRBD2 (7 bases). The CDR3 totals 15 residues. Looked up from germline, CDR1 is SGDLS and CDR2 is YYNGEE. Trimming left V 0 bases short and J 6 bases short, with 13 bases between. CDR3 bases: TGTGCCAGCAGCGTAGGAGGGGGAGGGACCAATGAGCAGTTCTTC. Protein: CASSVGGGGTNEQFF.

The V and J genes are TRBV14 and TRBJ2-5; unclear D gene. Germline V gives CDR1 SGHDN, CDR2 FVKESK. V was clipped by 3 bases and J by 4 bases, with 9 bases between them. The CDR3 is 13 amino acids. This CDR3 reads CASSHRSRETQYF. The DNA for the CDR3 is TGTGCCAGCAGCCACAGGAGTAGAGAGACCCAGTACTTC.

The chain carries TRBV6-5 and TRBJ1-5; tentatively, D is TRBD1 (6 bases). V dropped 4 bases and J dropped 6 bases, with 16 bases sitting between them. Germline V gene sequence: CDR1 MNHEY, CDR2 SVGAGI. The CDR3 covers 15 residues. The CDR3 sequence: CASSWGAGSPQPQHF. As DNA, the CDR3 is TGTGCCAGCAGTTGGGGGGCAGGTTCCCCTCAGCCCCAGCATTTT.

The chain has TRBV4-2 and TRBJ1-1; D ambiguous. The germline gives CDR1 LGHNA, CDR2 YNFKEQ. The CDR3 is made up of 12 amino acids. Trimming took off 1 base at V and 1 base at J, with 1 base between the two ends. CDR3 in DNA: TGTGCCAGCAGCCAAGCGAACACTGAAGCTTTCTTT. Translated, it gives CASSQANTEAFF.

The V call is TRBV6-5, the J call TRBJ2-2; D is unclear. The CDR3 runs to 13 residues. Trimming left V 5 bases short and J 7 bases short, with 11 bases between. Germline values: CDR1 MNHEY, CDR2 SVGAGI. The CDR3 here is CASSPEWGGELFF. CDR3 nucleotides: TGTGCCAGCAGTCCGGAGTGGGGCGGGGAGCTGTTTTTT.

The rearrangement links TRBV4-2 to TRBJ2-3, with D possibly matching TRBD1 (6 bases). This CDR3 contains 15 residues. Germline V gives CDR1 LGHNA, CDR2 YNFKEQ. V dropped 0 bases and J dropped 2 bases, with 9 bases sitting between them. The CDR3 DNA follows: TGTGCCAGCAGCCAAGAAGGACAGCCCACAGATACGCAGTATTTT. Amino acid sequence: CASSQEGQPTDTQYF.

This chain uses TRBV25-1 with TRBJ1-2; 7 positions agree with TRBD1. V lost 3 bases, J lost 8 bases, and 9 bases stayed unmatched. The CDR3 loop spans 14 amino acids. Germline V gives CDR1 MGHDK, CDR2 SYGVNS. The CDR3 sequence: CASSEDRQGEGYTF. The CDR3 region has the DNA TGTGCCAGCAGTGAGGATAGACAGGGTGAGGGCTACACCTTC.

This clone was observed a few times. This chain joins TRBV2 and TRBJ1-3; TRBD1 agrees at 9 bases. The CDR3 has 16 amino acids. Per germline, CDR1 SNHLY and CDR2 FYNNEI. V was pared by 3 bases and J by 2 bases, with 5 bases of the junction left unmatched. CDR3: CASSDETGGAGNTIYF. For the CDR3, the DNA is TGTGCCAGCAGTGATGAAACAGGGGGCGCTGGAAACACCATATATTTT.

The chain is built from TRBV30 and TRBJ1-2, with 8 bases aligning to TRBD1. From germline, CDR1 is GTSNPN and CDR2 SVGIG (reference sequence). V dropped 8 bases and J dropped 6; count of bases not matched to a gene: 8. The CDR3 length is 12 residues. The CDR3 coding sequence is TGTGCCAGAGACAGGGGAGTTAATGGCTACACCTTC. This sequence encodes CARDRGVNGYTF.

V is TRBV11-1 and J is TRBJ2-7, with D possibly being TRBD1 (5 bases). Trimming took off 2 bases at V and 2 bases at J, with 13 bases between the two ends. The CDR3 contains 15 residues. Germline CDR1 is SGHAT and CDR2 is FQDESV (reference sequence). This CDR3 is CASSLQGIPPYEQYF. DNA for the CDR3: TGTGCCAGCAGCTTACAGGGTATACCGCCCTACGAGCAGTACTTC.

The chain links TRBV5-1 to TRBJ1-1; D is unresolved. The length of the CDR3 is 14 residues. Germline-derived CDR1 and CDR2 are SGHRS and YFSETQ. V was pared by 3 bases and J by 5 bases, with 14 bases between. The CDR3, as DNA: TGCGCCAGCAGCTATGACCCCCTCGGGACTGAAGCTTTCTTT. Translated, it gives CASSYDPLGTEAFF.

The V call is TRBV19, the J call TRBJ2-5, with D possibly TRBD2 on 6 matching bases. Germline assignment: CDR1 LNHDA and CDR2 SQIVND (reference sequence). V dropped 6 bases and J dropped 4 bases, with 18 bases sitting between them. The CDR3 covers 15 residues. The CDR3 DNA follows: TGTGCCAGTAGCCCGACGGACTACTCAGGAGAGACCCAGTACTTC. The encoded protein is CASSPTDYSGETQYF.